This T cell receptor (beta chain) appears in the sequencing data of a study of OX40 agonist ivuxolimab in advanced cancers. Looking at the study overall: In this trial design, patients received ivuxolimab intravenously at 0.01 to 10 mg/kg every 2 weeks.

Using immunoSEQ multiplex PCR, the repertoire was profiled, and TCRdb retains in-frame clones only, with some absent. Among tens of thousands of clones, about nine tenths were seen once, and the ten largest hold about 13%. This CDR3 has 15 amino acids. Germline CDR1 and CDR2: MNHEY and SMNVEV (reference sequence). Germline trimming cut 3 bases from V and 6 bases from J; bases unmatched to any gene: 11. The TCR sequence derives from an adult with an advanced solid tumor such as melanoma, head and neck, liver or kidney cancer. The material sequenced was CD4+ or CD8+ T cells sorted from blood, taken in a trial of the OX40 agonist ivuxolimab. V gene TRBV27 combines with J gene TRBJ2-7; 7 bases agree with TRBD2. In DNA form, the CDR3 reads TGTGCCAGCAGTTTCACCGGGGGGATCGGGGGCGAGCAGTACTTC. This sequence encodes CASSFTGGIGGEQYF.